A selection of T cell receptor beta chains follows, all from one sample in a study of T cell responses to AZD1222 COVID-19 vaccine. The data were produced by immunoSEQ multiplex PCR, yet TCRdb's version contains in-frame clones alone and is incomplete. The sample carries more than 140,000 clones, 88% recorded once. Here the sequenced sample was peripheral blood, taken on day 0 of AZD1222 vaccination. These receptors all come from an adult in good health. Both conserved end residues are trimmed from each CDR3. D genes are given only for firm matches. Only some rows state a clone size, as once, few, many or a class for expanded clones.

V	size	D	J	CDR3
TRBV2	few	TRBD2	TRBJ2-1	ASRTSGSVDEQF
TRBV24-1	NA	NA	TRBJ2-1	ATSDKGGLNEQF
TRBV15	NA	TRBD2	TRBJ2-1	ATSGHRTSRNEQF
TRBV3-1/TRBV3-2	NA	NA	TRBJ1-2	ASSQDRAGYYGYT
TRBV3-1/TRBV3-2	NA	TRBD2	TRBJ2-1	ASRRLAGEYNEQF
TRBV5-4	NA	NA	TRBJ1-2	ASSLGGNYGYT
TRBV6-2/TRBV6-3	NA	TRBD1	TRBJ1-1	ASSYTPGQARQRN
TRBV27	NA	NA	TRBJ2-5	ASSRGSQETQY
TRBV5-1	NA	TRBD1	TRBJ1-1	ASSWEGARNTEAF
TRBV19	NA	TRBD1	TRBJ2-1	ASRIAGTANNEQF
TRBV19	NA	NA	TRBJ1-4	ASSIEAWLIEKLF
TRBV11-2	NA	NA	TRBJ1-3	ASSFGNTIY
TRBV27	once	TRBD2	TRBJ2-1	ASSLGREGPHYNEQF
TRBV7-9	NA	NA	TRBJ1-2	ASSSSTSPRVDGYT
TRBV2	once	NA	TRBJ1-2	ASRDDGPQGYT
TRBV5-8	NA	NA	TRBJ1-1	ASSSAGRVGNTEAF
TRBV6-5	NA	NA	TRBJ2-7	ASSYERSYEQY
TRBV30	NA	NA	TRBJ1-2	AWSVTGGDSYT
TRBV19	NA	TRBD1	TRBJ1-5	ASSRGQGHQPQH
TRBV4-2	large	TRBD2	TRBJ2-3	ASSQGVVAGDGSTDTQY
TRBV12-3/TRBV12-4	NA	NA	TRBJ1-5	ASSLTTDQPQH
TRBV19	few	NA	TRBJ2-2	ASTKGGELF
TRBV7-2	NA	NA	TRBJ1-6	ASSLGPYNSPLH
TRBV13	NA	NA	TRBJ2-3	ASSLGIRTDTQY
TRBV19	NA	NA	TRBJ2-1	ASSAPGLGNEQF
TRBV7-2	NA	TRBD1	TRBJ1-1	ASSRDRVNTEAF
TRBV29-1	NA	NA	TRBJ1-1	SASDGPTEAF
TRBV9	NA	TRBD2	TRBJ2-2	ASSGSSLAAGELF
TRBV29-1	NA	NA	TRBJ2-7	SVGGIGEQY
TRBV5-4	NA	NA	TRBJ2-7	ASSLDGRPYEQY
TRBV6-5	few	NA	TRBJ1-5	ARRAGGNQPQH
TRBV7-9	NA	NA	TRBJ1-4	ASSLRITEKLF
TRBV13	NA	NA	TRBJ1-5	ASSLGPRRIDSNQPQH
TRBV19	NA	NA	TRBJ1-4	ASNPPGLGEKLF
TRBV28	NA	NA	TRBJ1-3	ASSFQPSSGNTIY
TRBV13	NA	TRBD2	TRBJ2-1	AAGTSGAPWQF
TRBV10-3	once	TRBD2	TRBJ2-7	AITSLAGGSHEQY
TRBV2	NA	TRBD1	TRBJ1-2	ASSEWTGRVNYGYT
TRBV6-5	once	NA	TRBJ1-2	ASTNRGPGGYT
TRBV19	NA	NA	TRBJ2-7	ASSWAGAGEQY
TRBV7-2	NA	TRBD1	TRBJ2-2	ASSFRQGGTGELF
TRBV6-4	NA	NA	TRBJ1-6	ASRLEDGNNSPLH
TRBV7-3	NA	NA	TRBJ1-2	ASSPTGGIYGYT
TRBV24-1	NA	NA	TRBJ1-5	ATSDPRDRTPSNQPQH
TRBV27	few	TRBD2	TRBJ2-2	ASSVLPGLVGPGAGELF
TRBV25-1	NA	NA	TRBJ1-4	ASSHLNVRANEKLF
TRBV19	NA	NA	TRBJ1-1	ASNRQVPPEAF
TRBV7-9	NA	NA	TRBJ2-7	ASSLPEGYEQY
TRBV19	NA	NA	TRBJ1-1	ASSVRFTEAF
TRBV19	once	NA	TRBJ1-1	ASSIQSEAF
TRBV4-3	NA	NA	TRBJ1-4	ASSQDPPGTNEKLF
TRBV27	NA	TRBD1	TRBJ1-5	ASSLGTGDQPQH
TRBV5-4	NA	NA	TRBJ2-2	ASSLRRSALVTGELF